These 9 T cell receptor beta chains were all obtained from the same sample, sequenced in a study of blood T cells in healthy people across ages. Through a sample-barcoded 5' primer and a J-beta primer mix, a second PCR was run for roughly 6 to 11 cycles. TCRdb used MiXCR to reprocess the 5' RACE reads, holding one entry per CDR3 protein. Of 1.5 million to 2 million distinct CDR3 sequences listed, just under 50% are singletons. The sequenced sample was blood. The receptors shown here come from a woman aged 40 to 50 in good health.

The sample holds a few counts of this clonotype. This chain links TRBV12-3 or TRBV12-4 with TRBJ2-5; 11 bases are shared with TRBD2. The CDR3 runs to 17 residues. The V segment lost 1 base and the J segment 3 bases; nucleotides outside the gene matches: 7. CDR3 sequence reads: CASSLGIISGGEETQYF. For the CDR3, the DNA is TGTGCCAGCAGTTTAGGAATCATTAGCGGGGGGGAAGAGACCCAGTACTTC.

The chain combines TRBV6-5 with TRBJ2-5, with D possibly TRBD1 on 5 matching bases. Trimming removed 9 bases from V and 5 bases from J, with 19 bases in between. The CDR3 runs to 14 residues. Germline-derived CDR1 and CDR2 are MNHEY and SVGAGI. The CDR3, as DNA: TGTGCCAGTCGAACCGCTGGGGCCGTGGAGACCCAGTACTTC. As protein: CASRTAGAVETQYF.

This chain joins TRBV5-6 and TRBJ2-1, with 8 bases fitting TRBD2. V was clipped by 3 bases and J by 1 base; unmatched bases: 12. CDR1 and CDR2 from the germline V gene are SGHDT and YYEEEE. The CDR3 runs to 18 residues. CDR3: CASSSVIGGGSSYNEQFF. CDR3 nucleotides: TGTGCCAGCAGCTCCGTCATCGGCGGGGGGTCATCCTACAATGAGCAGTTCTTC.

This clonotype has only a few counts. This chain connects TRBV15 to TRBJ2-7; tentatively, D is TRBD2 (5 bases). The end of the DNA is better explained by TRBJ2-5, so the J call may be wrong. The CDR3 totals 17 residues. Germline CDR1 LNHNV, CDR2 YYDKDF (reference sequence). CDR3 loop: CATSRDRLVGTGETQYF. DNA for the CDR3: TGTGCCACCAGCAGAGATCGGCTGGTGGGAACGGGGGAGACCCAGTACTTC.

The V call is TRBV7-6, the J call TRBJ1-4, with 7 bases that match TRBD1. V lost 5 bases to trimming and J lost 5 bases; unmatched junction nucleotides: 17. Germline V gene sequence: CDR1 SGHVS, CDR2 FNYEAQ. This CDR3 region has 18 residues. This chain's CDR3 is CASSPKNKGGTVNEKLFF. The CDR3 nucleotides are TGTGCCAGCAGCCCTAAAAATAAGGGGGGGACAGTGAATGAAAAACTGTTTTTT.

This chain connects TRBV6-5 to TRBJ2-4, with 10 bases fitting TRBD2. The DNA end favors TRBJ2-5, so the J call may be wrong. The CDR3 length is 16 residues. The V gene's germline CDR1 is MNHEY and CDR2 SVGAGI. CDR3: CASSFSIAGGRETQYF. CDR3 nucleotides: TGTGCCAGCAGTTTCTCGATAGCGGGGGGCAGGGAGACCCAGTACTTC.

The chain employs TRBV28 and TRBJ2-3; D gene unclear. Germline V gene data show CDR1 as MDHEN and CDR2 as SYDVKM. The CDR3 sequence is 12 residues long. The V end was cut by 6 bases, the J end by 8 bases, with 12 bases between. The CDR3 sequence: CASSLNPVTQYF. CDR3 bases: TGTGCCAGCAGCCTTAACCCCGTTACGCAGTATTTT.

The chain carries TRBV6-6 and TRBJ2-5; D may correspond to TRBD1 or TRBD2 (5 bases each). Trimming left V 2 bases short and J 0 bases short, with 10 bases between. CDR3 size: 15 residues. The germline V gene has CDR1 MNHNY and CDR2 SVGAGI (reference sequence). The CDR3: CASSYNGGHQETQYF. CDR3 DNA: TGTGCCAGCAGTTACAATGGGGGACACCAAGAGACCCAGTACTTC.

This chain uses TRBV5-1 with TRBJ1-4; the D gene is possibly TRBD1 (5 bases). CDR3 length equals 18 residues. Germline CDR1 is SGHRS and CDR2 is YFSETQ. V gave up 4 bases and J gave up 0 bases, with 19 bases separating them. CDR3 nucleotides: TGCGCCAGCAGCAAGCTTGGGACCGAATCCTCAACTAATGAAAAACTGTTTTTT. This translates into CASSKLGTESSTNEKLFF. The complete variable domain, with remaining parts taken from reference TRBV5-1 and TRBJ1-4, reads KAGVTQTPRYLIKTRGQQVTLSCSPISGHRSVSWYQQTPGQGLQFLFEYFSETQRNKGNFPGRFSGRQFSNSRSEMNVSTLELGDSALYLCASSKLGTESSTNEKLFFGSGTQLSVL.